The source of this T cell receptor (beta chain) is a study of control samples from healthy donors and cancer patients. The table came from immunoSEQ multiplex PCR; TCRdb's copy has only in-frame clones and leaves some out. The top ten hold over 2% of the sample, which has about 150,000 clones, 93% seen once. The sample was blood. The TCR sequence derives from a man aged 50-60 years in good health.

This CDR3 reads CASSWDLAGVSSYNEQFF. The CDR3 DNA reads as TGCGCCAGCAGCTGGGATCTAGCGGGAGTCTCGTCCTACAATGAGCAGTTCTTC. The V call is TRBV5-1, the J call TRBJ2-1, with 10 bases aligning to TRBD2. Per germline, CDR1 SGHRS and CDR2 YFSETQ. The trim removed 3 bases at V and 1 base at J, leaving 10 bases unmatched. This CDR3 region has 18 residues.